This T cell receptor beta chain was sequenced during a study of CD8 T cells in ankylosing spondylitis. As the method for making TCR beta libraries, quantitative 5'-RACE with molecular barcodes was used. One entry per CDR3 protein, called by TCRdb with MiXCR from the 5' RACE reads. The sample includes around 890,000 distinct CDR3 sequences, about 12% seen only once; the top ten take about 0.5%. This clonotype was seen a few times. Its antigen is undetermined. Findings and caveats of the study: What appeared characteristic of ankylosing spondylitis blood was a TCR beta motif of about eight highly homologous variants.

Sequences were obtained from blood, either unsorted or a sorted T cell fraction (not recorded which). The sequence derives from a male donor with ankylosing spondylitis.

CDR3 DNA: TGTGCCAGCAGCTTAGAGGGCGCCAGTTACACTGAAGCTTTCTTT. Translated: CASSLEGASYTEAFF. This chain joins TRBV7-2 and TRBJ1-1, with D uncertain. Germline CDR1 reads SGHTA; CDR2 reads FQGNSA. The V end lost 1 base, the J end lost 3 bases, and 12 bases lay between the germline ends. There are 15 residues in the CDR3.